This entry is about one TCR beta chain. The antigen remains undetermined. Germline V gene sequence: CDR1 SGHRS, CDR2 YFSETQ. The J segment lost 9 bases and the V segment lost 4 bases, leaving 3 bases of the junction unmatched. This CDR3 is 14 amino acids long. Clones were sequenced by immunoSEQ multiplex PCR, and TCRdb holds only the in-frame ones, with some missing. This repertoire shows around 130,000 clones, roughly 92% found once; its top ten account for 0.9% to 1.3%. The data were obtained in a study of T cell responses to AZD1222 COVID-19 vaccine. Study-wide findings and caveats: Nearly half of spike-specific TCRs reportedly go after variant regions that carry no mutations.

This TCR derives from an adult who received the AZD1222 COVID-19 vaccine. The V and J genes are TRBV5-1 and TRBJ1-6, with 11 bases aligning to TRBD1. The sequencing used peripheral blood, collected 28 days after the second AZD1222 dose. As DNA, the CDR3 is TGCGCCAGCAGCCCGGGACAGGGGGGTTCACCCCTCCACTTT. Protein product: CASSPGQGGSPLHF.